These 22 T cell receptor beta chains originate from one sample sequenced in a study of Graves' ophthalmopathy and Graves' hyperthyroidism. The authors amplified TCR beta CDR3 regions from RNA transcripts. An initial RT-PCR round employing HTBI primers preceded a second-round multiplex PCR. TCRdb used MiXCR to reprocess the multiplex PCR reads, holding one entry per CDR3 protein. The sample yields around 40,000 distinct CDR3 sequences, 45% to 60% seen once. Material for sequencing was peripheral blood. These receptors were obtained from an adult man with Graves' ophthalmopathy.

This clonotype was recorded many times. The chain carries TRBV12-3 or TRBV12-4 and TRBJ2-3, with D perhaps matching TRBD1 (5 bases). V was cut by 1 base and J by 3 bases, with 14 bases left in between. The CDR3 covers 16 residues. In DNA, the CDR3 is TGTGCCAGCAGTTTAGGGCGCGTCCACAGGACAGATACGCAGTATTTT. Encoded protein: CASSLGRVHRTDTQYF.

The chain employs TRBV24-1 and TRBJ2-1; 9 bases map to TRBD1. With V trimmed by 7 bases and J by 8 bases, 11 bases remained unmatched. This CDR3 is built from 15 residues. Germline V gene lookup returns CDR1 KGHDR and CDR2 SFDVKD. For the CDR3, the DNA is TGTGCCACCAGCAAAAAAGGGACAGGGCTCGATGAGCAGTTCTTC. Protein sequence: CATSKKGTGLDEQFF.

This clonotype was seen repeatedly, ten times or more. The chain couples TRBV6-1 to TRBJ2-1; the D call may be TRBD1 or TRBD2 (6 bases each). Trimming shortened V by 4 bases and J by 8 bases, and 18 bases separated the two germline ends. Germline loops: CDR1 MNHNS, CDR2 SASEGT. The CDR3 has 15 residues. This CDR3 is CASSAGTGGGDEQFF. CDR3 nucleotides: TGTGCCAGCAGTGCTGGGACTGGAGGGGGTGATGAGCAGTTCTTC.

This rearrangement joins TRBV19 to TRBJ1-1; 8 nucleotides align to TRBD1. CDR1 is LNHDA and CDR2 is SQIVND in the germline V gene (reference sequence). Trimming took 5 bases from V and 0 from J; bases not matched to a gene: 5. The CDR3 has 15 amino acids. CDR3 sequence: CASSAGGGMNTEAFF. Here the CDR3 DNA reads TGTGCCAGTAGTGCAGGGGGCGGGATGAACACTGAAGCTTTCTTT.

This clonotype was observed many times. The chain combines TRBV6-1 with TRBJ2-2, with 13 bases matching TRBD2. J was trimmed by 6 bases and V by 7 bases; bases with no gene match: 5. This CDR3 is built from 15 residues. Germline CDR1 MNHNS, CDR2 SASEGT. CDR3 sequence: CASIGLAGAPGELFF. In nucleotides, the CDR3 is TGTGCCAGCATAGGACTAGCGGGAGCCCCCGGGGAGCTGTTTTTT.

The rearrangement uses TRBV7-8 and TRBJ2-7, with D possibly being TRBD1 or TRBD2 (5 bases each). V lost 5 bases, J lost 9 bases, and 11 bases lay in between. The CDR3 contains 11 residues. Per the germline V gene, CDR1 is SGHVS and CDR2 is FQNEAQ. CDR3 in amino acids: CASSRGAGQYF. CDR3 DNA: TGTGCCAGCAGCCGAGGGGCAGGGCAGTACTTC.

V usage is TRBV19 and J usage is TRBJ2-5, with TRBD1 matching over 9 bases. Germline V lookup: CDR1 LNHDA, CDR2 SQIVND (reference sequence). The CDR3 has 15 amino acids. V was clipped by 5 bases and J by 5 bases; unmatched bases: 9. CDR3 protein: CASSVGQGGMETQYF. CDR3 bases: TGTGCCAGTAGTGTGGGACAGGGAGGGATGGAGACCCAGTACTTC.

This clonotype was observed at least ten times. This sequence joins TRBV12-3 or TRBV12-4 and TRBJ2-2; perhaps TRBD2 as D (6 bases). The CDR3 sequence is 12 residues long. V was pared by 3 bases and J by 10 bases, with 9 bases between. CDR3 amino acids: CASSFGGQELFF. As DNA, the CDR3 is TGTGCCAGCAGTTTCGGAGGGCAGGAGCTGTTTTTT.

The chain uses TRBV20-1 and TRBJ1-6; 9 nucleotides line up with TRBD1. CDR1 DFQATT and CDR2 SNEGSKA come from the germline V gene (reference sequence). This CDR3 is built from 15 residues. Unmatched junction bases numbered 11, after V lost 6 bases and J lost 8 bases. The CDR3 nucleotides read TGCAGTGCACCGCGAGGGGACAGGGTTGATTCACCCCTCCACTTT. Protein product: CSAPRGDRVDSPLHF.

This clonotype showed up many times. V usage is TRBV7-2 and J usage is TRBJ2-1; 7 bases map to TRBD2. The CDR3 runs to 14 residues. Germline V CDR1 and CDR2: SGHTA, FQGNSA. V gave up 4 bases and J gave up 8 bases; unmatched junction bases: 8. CDR3 sequence reads: CASSYAGVRDEQFF. CDR3 bases: TGTGCCAGCAGCTACGCGGGAGTAAGGGATGAGCAGTTCTTC.

This clonotype came up many times. The chain uses TRBV6-5 and TRBJ1-2; TRBD1 matches at 8 bases. The CDR3 spans 13 residues. Germline V gene sequence: CDR1 MNHEY, CDR2 SVGAGI. V lost 2 bases and J lost 6; bases outside the gene matches: 2. This CDR3 is CASSYGQGHGYTF. The DNA for the CDR3 is TGTGCCAGCAGTTACGGACAGGGACATGGCTACACCTTC.

A word on this clonotype: A much larger clone differs by one base, so this may be a read error. The chain has TRBV28 and TRBJ2-7; possible D gene TRBD1, 6 bases. Trimming left V 11 bases short and J 4 bases short, with 21 bases between. There are 14 residues in the CDR3. From germline, CDR1 is MDHEN and CDR2 SYDVKM. The CDR3 reads CAGTKTGIVYEQYF. Written as DNA, the CDR3 is TGTGCCGGCACCAAAACAGGGATCGTTTACGAGCAGTACTTC.

Many counts were recorded for this clonotype. This chain uses TRBV9 with TRBJ1-2; maybe TRBD1 (5 bases). Germline V gene lookup returns CDR1 SGDLS and CDR2 YYNGEE. The CDR3 length is 16 residues. Trimming removed 2 bases from V and 2 bases from J, with 16 bases in between. The CDR3 DNA reads as TGTGCCAGCAGCGTCGCTCTAGGGGAGGGAAACTATGGCTACACCTTC. This encodes CASSVALGEGNYGYTF.

As to this clonotype: The junction and the germline gene differ at one end; a read error may be behind it. CDR3 region: CASSYGTDGYEQCF. The DNA of the CDR3 is TGTGCCAGCAGCTACGGGACTGACGGCTACGAGCAGTGCTTC. The chain joins TRBV7-9 to TRBJ2-7; D might be TRBD2 (6 bases). The CDR3 loop spans 14 amino acids. Germline CDR1 and CDR2: SEHNR and FQNEAQ (reference sequence).

This clonotype was observed once. CDR3 residues: CATSSRDREETQYF. Here the CDR3 DNA reads TGTGCCACCAGCTCCCGGGACAGGGAAGAGACCCAGTACTTC. The chain has TRBV15 and TRBJ2-5; TRBD1 matches 9 bases. CDR1 is LNHNV, CDR2 YYDKDF, per germline (reference sequence). Germline trimming cut 5 bases from V and 3 bases from J; bases unmatched to any gene: 4. This CDR3 is built from 14 residues.

This clonotype was picked up many times. This sequence joins TRBV27 and TRBJ2-7; 7 bases align to TRBD2. Germline V CDR1 and CDR2: MNHEY, SMNVEV (reference sequence). V dropped 4 bases and J dropped 2; count of bases not matched to a gene: 5. The CDR3 spans 14 residues. In nucleotides, the CDR3 is TGTGCCAGCAGTTCTCGGGAGGCCACCTACGAGCAGTACTTC. It specifies CASSSREATYEQYF.

This sequence joins TRBV15 and TRBJ2-3, with D unclear. Trimming shortened V by 4 bases and J by 4 bases, and 9 bases separated the two germline ends. Germline V gene sequence: CDR1 LNHNV, CDR2 YYDKDF (reference sequence). CDR3 length: 13 residues. In DNA form, the CDR3 reads TGTGCCACCAGCAAAGGCCCATCAGATACGCAGTATTTT. This codes for CATSKGPSDTQYF.

At least ten counts were recorded for this clonotype. The chain has TRBV24-1 and TRBJ2-2, with a weak D call TRBD1 (5 bases). CDR1 and CDR2 from the germline V gene are KGHDR and SFDVKD. This CDR3 spans 16 amino acids. V lost 3 bases and J 6 bases, leaving 16 bases between the germline ends. The DNA of the CDR3 is TGTGCCACCAGTGATCGGGCCGCAGGGAAACCCGGGGAGCTGTTTTTT. Its translation is CATSDRAAGKPGELFF.

The chain recombines TRBV12-3 or TRBV12-4 with TRBJ2-7; D perhaps matches TRBD1 (6 bases). V lost 7 bases and J 1 base, leaving 14 bases between the germline ends. CDR3 length: 14 residues. The CDR3, as DNA: TGTGCCAGCAATGACAACAGGGAATCCTACGAGCAGTACTTC. Encoded protein: CASNDNRESYEQYF.

This clonotype has at least ten counts. V gene TRBV5-1 combines with J gene TRBJ2-1; D ambiguous. Trimming took off 4 bases at V and 7 bases at J, with 9 bases between the two ends. CDR3 length equals 12 residues. CDR1 SGHRS and CDR2 YFSETQ come from the germline V gene. This chain's CDR3 is CASSPAVNEQFF. CDR3 DNA: TGCGCCAGCAGCCCCGCAGTAAATGAGCAGTTCTTC.

The V call is TRBV20-1, the J call TRBJ2-1; the match to TRBD1 covers 8 bases. V was pared by 1 base and J by 8 bases, with 10 bases of the junction left unmatched. The CDR3 runs to 15 residues. CDR1 DFQATT and CDR2 SNEGSKA come from the germline V gene (reference sequence). In DNA form, the CDR3 reads TGCAGTGCTAGAGGGTTTCAGGGGGCCGGGTATGAGCAGTTCTTC. Translating it yields CSARGFQGAGYEQFF.

This chain joins TRBV25-1 and TRBJ2-1; 11 bases line up with TRBD2. CDR1 is MGHDK, CDR2 SYGVNS, per germline. This CDR3 is 16 amino acids long. V shed 8 bases, J shed 7 bases, and the junction held 13 bases outside the gene matches. CDR3 sequence: CASAISLAGGGNEQFF. Here the CDR3 DNA reads TGTGCCAGCGCCATTTCCTTAGCGGGAGGGGGTAATGAGCAGTTCTTC. Full variable domain (rest looked up from reference TRBV25-1 and TRBJ2-1): EADIYQTPRYLVIGTGKKITLECSQTMGHDKMYWYQQDPGMELHLIHYSYGVNSTEKGDLSSESTVSRIRTEHFPLTLESARPSHTSQYLCASAISLAGGGNEQFFGPGTRLTVL.